Sequencing of this T cell receptor (beta chain) was carried out in a study of T cell repertoires in cytomegalovirus infection. Each CDR3 protein is one row after TCRdb ran MiXCR on the reads. This sample has 110,000 to 150,000 distinct CDR3 sequences, with 32% found just once. As concerns this clonotype: What it recognizes is unknown.

The CDR3 runs 12 residues. In germline, CDR1 is SEHNR, CDR2 FQNEAQ (reference sequence). The V gene lost 1 base and the J gene lost 6 bases, with 6 bases spanning the gap. Here the sequenced sample was CD8+ T cells from cultured PBMCs, taken from culture after CMV antigen stimulation. The origin of this receptor is a human donor in good health (CMV status not recorded). Some clones in this sample may be carry-over from other donors' samples. The chain is built from TRBV7-9 and TRBJ1-1; unclear D gene. Here the CDR3 reads CASSLGQSEAFF. The CDR3 nucleotides are TGTGCCAGCAGCTTAGGACAATCTGAAGCTTTCTTT.